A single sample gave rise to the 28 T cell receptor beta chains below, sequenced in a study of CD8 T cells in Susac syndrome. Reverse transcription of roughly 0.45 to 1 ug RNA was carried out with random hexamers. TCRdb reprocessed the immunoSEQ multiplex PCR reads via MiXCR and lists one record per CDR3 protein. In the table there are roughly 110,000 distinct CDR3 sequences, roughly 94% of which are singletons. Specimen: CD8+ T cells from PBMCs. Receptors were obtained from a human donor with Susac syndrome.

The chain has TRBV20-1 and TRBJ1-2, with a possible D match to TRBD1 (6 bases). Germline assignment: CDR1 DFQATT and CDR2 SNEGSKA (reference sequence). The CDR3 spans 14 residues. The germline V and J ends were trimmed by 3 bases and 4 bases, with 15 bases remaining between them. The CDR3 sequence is CSARPTGRPYGYTF. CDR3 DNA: TGCAGTGCTAGGCCTACAGGGCGACCCTATGGCTACACCTTC.

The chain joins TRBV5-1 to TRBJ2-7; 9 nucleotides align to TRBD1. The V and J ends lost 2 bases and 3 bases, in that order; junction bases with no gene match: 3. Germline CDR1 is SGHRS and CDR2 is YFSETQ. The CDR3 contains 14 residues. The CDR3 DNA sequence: TGCGCCAGCAGCTTCGGGACAGGGTTCTACGAGCAGTACTTC. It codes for CASSFGTGFYEQYF.

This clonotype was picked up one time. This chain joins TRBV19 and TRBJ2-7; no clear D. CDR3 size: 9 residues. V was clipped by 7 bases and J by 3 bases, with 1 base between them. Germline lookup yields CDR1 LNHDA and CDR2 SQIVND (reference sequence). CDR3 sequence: CASIYEQYF. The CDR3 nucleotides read TGTGCCAGTATCTACGAGCAGTACTTC.

CDR3 amino acids: CASSLDEMNTEAFF. The CDR3 DNA sequence: TGTGCCAGCAGCTTGGACGAGATGAACACTGAAGCTTTCTTT. The chain uses TRBV5-4 and TRBJ1-1, with unresolved D. The CDR3 covers 14 residues. Germline V gene data show CDR1 as SGHNT and CDR2 as YYREEE (reference sequence). V shed 0 bases and J shed 0 bases, with 6 bases lying between them.

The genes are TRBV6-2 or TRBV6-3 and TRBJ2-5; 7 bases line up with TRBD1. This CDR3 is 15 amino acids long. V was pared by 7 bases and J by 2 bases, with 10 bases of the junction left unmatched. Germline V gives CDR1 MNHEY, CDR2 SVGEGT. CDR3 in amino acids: CASIGPWDSQETQYF. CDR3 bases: TGTGCCAGCATCGGTCCCTGGGACAGTCAAGAGACCCAGTACTTC.

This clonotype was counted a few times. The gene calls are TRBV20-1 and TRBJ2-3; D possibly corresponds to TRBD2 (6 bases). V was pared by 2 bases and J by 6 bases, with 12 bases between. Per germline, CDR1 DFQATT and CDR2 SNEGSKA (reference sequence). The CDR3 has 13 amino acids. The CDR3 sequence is CSARLRGGDTQYF. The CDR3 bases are TGCAGTGCTAGATTGCGGGGAGGCGATACGCAGTATTTT.

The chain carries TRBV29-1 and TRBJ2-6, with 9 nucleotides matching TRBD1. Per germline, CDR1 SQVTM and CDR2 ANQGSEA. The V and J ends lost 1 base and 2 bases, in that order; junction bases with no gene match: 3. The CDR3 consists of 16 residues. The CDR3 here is CSVEGDRVTGANVLTF. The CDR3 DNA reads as TGCAGCGTTGAAGGGGACAGGGTCACTGGGGCCAACGTCCTGACTTTC.

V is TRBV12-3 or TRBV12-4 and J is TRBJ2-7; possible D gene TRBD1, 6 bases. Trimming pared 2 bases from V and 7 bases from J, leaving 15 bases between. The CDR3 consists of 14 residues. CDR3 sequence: CASSLTGTKVEQYF. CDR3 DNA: TGTGCCAGCAGTTTAACGGGGACAAAGGTAGAGCAGTACTTC.

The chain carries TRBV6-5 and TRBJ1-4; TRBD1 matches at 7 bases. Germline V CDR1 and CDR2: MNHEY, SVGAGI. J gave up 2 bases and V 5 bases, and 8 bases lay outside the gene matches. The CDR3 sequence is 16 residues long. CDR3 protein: CASSHDPDRTNEKLFF. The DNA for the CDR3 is TGTGCCAGCAGTCACGACCCGGACAGGACTAATGAAAAACTGTTTTTT.

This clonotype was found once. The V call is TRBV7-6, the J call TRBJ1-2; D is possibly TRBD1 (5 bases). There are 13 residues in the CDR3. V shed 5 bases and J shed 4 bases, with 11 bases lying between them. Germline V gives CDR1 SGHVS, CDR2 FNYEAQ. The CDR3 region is CASSPGRLYGYTF. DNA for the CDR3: TGTGCCAGCAGCCCGGGACGGCTCTATGGCTACACCTTC.

CDR3 protein: CASSLFPRGTGELFF. Here the CDR3 DNA reads TGTGCCAGCAGCTTATTTCCAAGGGGCACCGGGGAGCTGTTTTTT. The chain has TRBV11-1 and TRBJ2-2; TRBD1 might be the D (5 bases). Trimming took off 2 bases at V and 4 bases at J, with 11 bases between the two ends. The CDR3 sequence is 15 residues long. CDR1 and CDR2 (germline): SGHAT, FQDESV (reference sequence).

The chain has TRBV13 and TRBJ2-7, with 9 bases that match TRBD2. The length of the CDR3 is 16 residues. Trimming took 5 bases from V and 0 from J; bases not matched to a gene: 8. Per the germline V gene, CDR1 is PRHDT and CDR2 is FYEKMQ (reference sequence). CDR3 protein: CASSPAVAGDSYEQYF. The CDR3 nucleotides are TGTGCCAGCAGCCCCGCGGTAGCGGGGGACTCCTACGAGCAGTACTTC. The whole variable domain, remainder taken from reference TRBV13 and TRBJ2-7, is AAGVIQSPRHLIKEKRETATLKCYPIPRHDTVYWYQQGPGQDPQFLISFYEKMQSDKGSIPDRFSAQQFSDYHSELNMSSLELGDSALYFCASSPAVAGDSYEQYFGPGTRLTVT.

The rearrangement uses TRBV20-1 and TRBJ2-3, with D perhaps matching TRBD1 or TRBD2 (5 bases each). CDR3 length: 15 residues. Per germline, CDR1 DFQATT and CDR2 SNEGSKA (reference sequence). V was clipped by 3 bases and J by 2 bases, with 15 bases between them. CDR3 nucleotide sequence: TGCAGTGCTAGGGGACCCTTCGGGCCCACAGATACGCAGTATTTT. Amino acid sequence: CSARGPFGPTDTQYF.

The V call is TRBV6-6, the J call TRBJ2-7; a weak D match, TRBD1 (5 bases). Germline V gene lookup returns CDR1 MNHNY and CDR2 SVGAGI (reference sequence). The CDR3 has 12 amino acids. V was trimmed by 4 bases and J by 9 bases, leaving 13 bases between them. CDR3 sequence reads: CASSLQASAQYF. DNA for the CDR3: TGTGCCAGCAGTTTACAGGCCTCGGCGCAGTACTTC.

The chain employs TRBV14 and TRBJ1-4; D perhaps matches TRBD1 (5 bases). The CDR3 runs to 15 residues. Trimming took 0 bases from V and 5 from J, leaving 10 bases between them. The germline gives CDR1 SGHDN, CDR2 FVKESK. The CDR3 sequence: CASSQDDQGNEKLFF. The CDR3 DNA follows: TGTGCCAGCAGCCAAGATGACCAGGGAAATGAAAAACTGTTTTTT.

CDR3 sequence reads: CASSATGGNSPLHF. Here the CDR3 DNA reads TGTGCCAGCAGCGCAACAGGGGGCAATTCACCCCTCCACTTT. The chain links TRBV12-3 or TRBV12-4 to TRBJ1-6, with 9 nucleotides matching TRBD1. The CDR3 has 14 amino acids. J gave up 7 bases and V 6 bases, and 4 bases lay outside the gene matches.

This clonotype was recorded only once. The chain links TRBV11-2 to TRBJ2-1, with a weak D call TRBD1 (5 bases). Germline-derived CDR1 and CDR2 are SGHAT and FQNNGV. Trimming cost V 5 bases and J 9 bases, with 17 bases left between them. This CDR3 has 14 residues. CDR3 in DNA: TGTGCCAGCAGCGCAGGGCCCAGTGGCACTGAGCAGTTCTTC. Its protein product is CASSAGPSGTEQFF.

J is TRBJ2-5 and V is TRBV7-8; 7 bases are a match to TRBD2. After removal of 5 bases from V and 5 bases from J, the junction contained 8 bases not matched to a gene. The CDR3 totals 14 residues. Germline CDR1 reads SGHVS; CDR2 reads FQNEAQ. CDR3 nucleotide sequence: TGTGCCAGCAGCCCCCGAAAGGGAGGGGAGACCCAGTACTTC. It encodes CASSPRKGGETQYF.

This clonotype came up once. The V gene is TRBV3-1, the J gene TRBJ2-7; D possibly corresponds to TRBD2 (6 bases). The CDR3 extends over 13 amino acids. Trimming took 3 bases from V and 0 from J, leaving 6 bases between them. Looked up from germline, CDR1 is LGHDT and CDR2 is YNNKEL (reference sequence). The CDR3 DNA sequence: TGTGCCAGCAGCCACGGGAGCTCCTACGAGCAGTACTTC. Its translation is CASSHGSSYEQYF.

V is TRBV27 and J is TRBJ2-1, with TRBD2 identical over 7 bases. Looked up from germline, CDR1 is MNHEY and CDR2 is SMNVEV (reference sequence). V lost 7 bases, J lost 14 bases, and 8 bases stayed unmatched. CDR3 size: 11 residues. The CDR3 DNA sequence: TGTGCCAGCACCGGGGGGTCCAGGAAGTTCTTC. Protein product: CASTGGSRKFF.

The CDR3 loop reads CASSSKRGGYNEQFF. The CDR3, as DNA: TGTGCCAGCAGCTCCAAGCGGGGGGGGTACAATGAGCAGTTCTTC. The chain carries TRBV6-5 and TRBJ2-1, with 10 bases aligning to TRBD2. The CDR3 is made up of 15 amino acids. After removal of 6 bases from V and 4 bases from J, the junction contained 6 bases not matched to a gene. In germline, CDR1 is MNHEY, CDR2 SVGAGI.

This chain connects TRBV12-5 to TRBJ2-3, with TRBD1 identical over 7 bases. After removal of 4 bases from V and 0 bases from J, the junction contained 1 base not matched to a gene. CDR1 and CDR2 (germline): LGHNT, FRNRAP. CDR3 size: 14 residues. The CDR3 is CASGSGQSTDTQYF. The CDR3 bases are TGTGCTAGTGGTTCGGGACAGAGCACAGATACGCAGTATTTT.

CDR3 loop: CASSPAKRQRPARRTTDTQYF. The CDR3 coding sequence is TGTGCCAGCAGCCCAGCAAAGCGGCAGCGTCCCGCCCGCCGAACCACAGATACGCAGTATTTT. The chain combines TRBV11-1 with TRBJ2-3; D is possibly TRBD2 (5 bases). Germline V lookup: CDR1 SGHAT, CDR2 FQDESV (reference sequence). The V end was cut by 5 bases, the J end by 2 bases, with 32 bases between. This CDR3 comprises 21 residues.

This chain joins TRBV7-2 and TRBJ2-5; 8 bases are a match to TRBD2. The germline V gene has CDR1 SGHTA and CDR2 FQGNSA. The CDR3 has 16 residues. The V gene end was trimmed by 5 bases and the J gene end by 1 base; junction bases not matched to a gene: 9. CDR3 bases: TGTGCCAGCAGCCAGTGGGTAGCGGGGTCCCAAGAGACCCAGTACTTC. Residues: CASSQWVAGSQETQYF.

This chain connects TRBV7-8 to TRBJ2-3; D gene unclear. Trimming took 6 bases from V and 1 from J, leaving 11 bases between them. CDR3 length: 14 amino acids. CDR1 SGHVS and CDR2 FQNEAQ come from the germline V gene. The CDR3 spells CASSSRRGTDTQYF. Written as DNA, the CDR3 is TGTGCCAGCAGTTCAAGAAGGGGCACAGATACGCAGTATTTT. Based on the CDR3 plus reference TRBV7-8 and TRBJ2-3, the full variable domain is GAGVSQSPRYKVAKRGQDVALRCDPISGHVSLFWYQQALGQGPEFLTYFQNEAQLDKSGLPSDRFFAERPEGSVSTLKIQRTQQEDSAVYLCASSSRRGTDTQYFGPGTRLTVL.

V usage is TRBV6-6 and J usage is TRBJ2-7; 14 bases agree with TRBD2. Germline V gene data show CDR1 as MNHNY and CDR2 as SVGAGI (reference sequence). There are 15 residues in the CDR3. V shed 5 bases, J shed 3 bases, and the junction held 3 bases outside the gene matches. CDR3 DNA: TGTGCCAGCAGTAACGGACTAGCGGGGGGCTACGAGCAGTACTTC. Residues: CASSNGLAGGYEQYF.

For the CDR3, the DNA is TGTGCCAGTAGTATGTCTGGGGCGTCTGGGGCCAACGTCCTGACTTTC. The encoded protein is CASSMSGASGANVLTF. The chain recombines TRBV19 with TRBJ2-6, with D possibly matching TRBD1 (5 bases). This CDR3 region has 16 residues. Deletions cut 3 bases from V and 1 base from J, with 10 bases between. The germline V gene has CDR1 LNHDA and CDR2 SQIVND (reference sequence).

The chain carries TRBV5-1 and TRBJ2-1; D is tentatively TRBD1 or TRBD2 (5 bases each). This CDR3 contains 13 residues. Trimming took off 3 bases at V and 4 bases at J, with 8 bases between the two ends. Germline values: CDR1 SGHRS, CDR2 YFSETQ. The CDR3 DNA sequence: TGCGCCAGCAGCTCGGGACCATACAATGAGCAGTTCTTC. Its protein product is CASSSGPYNEQFF.